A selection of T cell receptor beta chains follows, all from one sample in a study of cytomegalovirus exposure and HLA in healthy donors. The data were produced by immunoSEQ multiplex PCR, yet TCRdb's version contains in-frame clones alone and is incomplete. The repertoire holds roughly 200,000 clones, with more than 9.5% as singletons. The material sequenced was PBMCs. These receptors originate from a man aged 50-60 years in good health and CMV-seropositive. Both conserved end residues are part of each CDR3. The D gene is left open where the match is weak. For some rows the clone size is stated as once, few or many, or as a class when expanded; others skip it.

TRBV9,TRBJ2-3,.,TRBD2,TGTGCCAGCAGCGTTACTAGCGGGGGGTTCACAGATACGCAGTATTTT,CASSVTSGGFTDTQYF
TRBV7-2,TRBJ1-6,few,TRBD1,TGTGCCAGCAGCCCGGGACAGGGGAATTCACCCCTCCACTTT,CASSPGQGNSPLHF
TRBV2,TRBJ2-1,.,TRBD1,TGTGCCAGCAAAACCAACAGGGGCAATGAGCAGTTCTTC,CASKTNRGNEQFF
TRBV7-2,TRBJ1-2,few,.,TGTGCCAGCATCATCAGGGTTGGCTATGGCTACACCTTC,CASIIRVGYGYTF
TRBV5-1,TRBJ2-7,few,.,TGCGCCAGCAGCTTTATTGGGGGGTACGAGCAGTACTTC,CASSFIGGYEQYF
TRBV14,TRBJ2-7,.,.,TGTGCCAGCAGCACGCGGGACAGAGGATCCTACGAGCAGTACTTC,CASSTRDRGSYEQYF
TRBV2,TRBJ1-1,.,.,TGTGCCAGCAGTGAAGCGCTTCCGGGGGCTGAAGCTTTCTTT,CASSEALPGAEAFF
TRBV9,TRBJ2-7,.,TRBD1,TGTGCCAGCAGCGTAGGGTTCCAGGGGGCGAGGCAGTACTTC,CASSVGFQGARQYF
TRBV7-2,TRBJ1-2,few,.,TGTGCCAGCAGCCCCGGAACAGAAGAGCATGGCTACACCTTC,CASSPGTEEHGYTF
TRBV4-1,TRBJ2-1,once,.,TGCGCCAGCAGCCAAGGACAGGTGAGCTCCTACAATGAGCAGTTCTTC,CASSQGQVSSYNEQFF
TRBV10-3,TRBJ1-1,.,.,TGTGCCATCAGTGGGGGGGGAAGGAACACTGAAGCTTTCTTT,CAISGGGRNTEAFF
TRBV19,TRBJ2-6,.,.,TGTGCCAGTAGTTTTCCAGGAAACTCTGGGGCCAACGTCCTGACTTTC,CASSFPGNSGANVLTF
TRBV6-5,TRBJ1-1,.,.,TGTGCCAGCAGTAAACTGAGGAACACTGAAGCTTTCTTT,CASSKLRNTEAFF
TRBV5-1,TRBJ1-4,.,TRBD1,TGCGCCAGCAGCCCGGGGACAGAAACTAATGAAAAACTGTTTTTT,CASSPGTETNEKLFF
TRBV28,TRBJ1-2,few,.,TGTGCCAGCAGTAATGGGGGGGGGTCTAACTATGGCTACACCTTC,CASSNGGGSNYGYTF
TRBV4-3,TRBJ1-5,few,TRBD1,TGCGCCAGCAGCCAAGTGGGACAGGGGGAGCCCCAGCATTTT,CASSQVGQGEPQHF
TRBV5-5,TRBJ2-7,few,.,TGTGCCAGCAGCTTCGGGTCCTCAGGGGGGCTCGAGCAGTACTTC,CASSFGSSGGLEQYF
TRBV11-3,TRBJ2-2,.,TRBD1,TGTGCCAGCAGCTTTCCAGGACAGGGGGCAGGGACCGGGGAGCTGTTTTTT,CASSFPGQGAGTGELFF
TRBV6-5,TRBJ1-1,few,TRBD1,TGTGCCAGCAGAACGCCGACAGGGGGTGATGAAGCTTTCTTT,CASRTPTGGDEAFF
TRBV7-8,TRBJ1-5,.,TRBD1,TGTGCCAGCAGCTTACCCCCGACAGGGACGGGCAATCAGCCCCAGCATTTT,CASSLPPTGTGNQPQHF
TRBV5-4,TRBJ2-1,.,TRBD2,TGTGCCAGCAGCTCGGGACTAGCGGACCCTTACAATGAGCAGTTCTTC,CASSSGLADPYNEQFF
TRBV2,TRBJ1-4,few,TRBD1,TGTGCCAGCAGTGTTGGGGGACAGGGGAATGAAAAACTGTTTTTT,CASSVGGQGNEKLFF
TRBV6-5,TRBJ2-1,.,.,TGTGCCAGCAGTTCCCATGGGGGGGGCCGGAATGAGCAGTTCTTC,CASSSHGGGRNEQFF
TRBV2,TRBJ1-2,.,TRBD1,TGTGCCAGCAGTGAAGCGGGAGGACAGGGGTATGGCTACACCTTC,CASSEAGGQGYGYTF
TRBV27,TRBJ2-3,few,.,TGTGCCAGCAGTGGGGGGTTCGCAGATACGCAGTATTTT,CASSGGFADTQYF
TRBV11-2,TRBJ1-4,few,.,TGTGCCAGCAGCTTTACCCGGGATGTCCTCATAGAAAAACTGTTTTTT,CASSFTRDVLIEKLFF
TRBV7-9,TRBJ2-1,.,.,TGTGCCAGCAGCTCCCTAATCCAGGGTGATGAGCAGTTCTTC,CASSSLIQGDEQFF
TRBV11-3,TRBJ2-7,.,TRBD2,TGTGCCAGCAGCTTAAGCGGGGGGGCCCCGCAGTACTTC,CASSLSGGAPQYF
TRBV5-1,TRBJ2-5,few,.,TGCGCCAGCAAGCAAATGGGGGGTAGGGAGACCCAGTACTTC,CASKQMGGRETQYF
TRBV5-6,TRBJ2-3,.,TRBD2,TGTGCCAGCACCCACCGGGGCCTAGCGGGGGGCTACACAGATACGCAGTATTTT,CASTHRGLAGGYTDTQYF
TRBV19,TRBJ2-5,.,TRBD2,TGTGCCAGTAGTTCTGGACTAGCGGGGAGACAAGAGACCCAGTACTTC,CASSSGLAGRQETQYF
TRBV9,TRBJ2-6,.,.,TGTGCCAGCAGCCCAAGGACTTCCCCCGGGGCCAACGTCCTGACTTTC,CASSPRTSPGANVLTF
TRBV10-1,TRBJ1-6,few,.,TGCGCCAGCAGTGAAAGGCAGGCCAATTCACCCCTCCACTTT,CASSERQANSPLHF
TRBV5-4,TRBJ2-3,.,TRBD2,TGTGCCAGCAGCTTGGCCGCGGGGGGGCTCACAGATACGCAGTATTTT,CASSLAAGGLTDTQYF
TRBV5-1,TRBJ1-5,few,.,TGCGCCAGCAGCTTAGGGGGGGCTGGGCAGCCCCAGCATTTT,CASSLGGAGQPQHF
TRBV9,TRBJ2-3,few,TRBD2,TGTGCCAGCAGCGTAGTTAGCGGGGGCTACACAGATACGCAGTATTTT,CASSVVSGGYTDTQYF
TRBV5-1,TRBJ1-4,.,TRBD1,TGCGCCAGCAGACAACAGGGGGCGGAAAAACTGTTTTTT,CASRQQGAEKLFF
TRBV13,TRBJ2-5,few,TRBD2,TGTGCCAGCAGCTCTCCCGGTTTAGCGGGGGGACCCCAAGAGACCCAGTACTTC,CASSSPGLAGGPQETQYF
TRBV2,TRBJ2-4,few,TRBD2,TGTGCCAGCAGTGGTCGGACTAGCGGGGAGAACATTCAGTACTTC,CASSGRTSGENIQYF
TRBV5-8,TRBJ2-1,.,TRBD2,TGTGCCAGCAGCCTGGGACTAGCCACCTACAATGAGCAGTTCTTC,CASSLGLATYNEQFF
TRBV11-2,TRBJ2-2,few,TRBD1,TGTGCCAGCAGCACAGGGGCCAGAACCGGGGAGCTGTTTTTT,CASSTGARTGELFF
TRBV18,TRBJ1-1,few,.,TGTGCCAGCTCCGACAGTACTAACACTGAAGCTTTCTTT,CASSDSTNTEAFF
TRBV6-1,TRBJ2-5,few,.,TGTGCCAGCAGTGAAGGTAGTGCCGTACAAGAGACCCAGTACTTC,CASSEGSAVQETQYF
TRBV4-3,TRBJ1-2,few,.,TGCGCCAGCAGCCAAGATACCAGGATAGCTAACTATGGCTACACCTTC,CASSQDTRIANYGYTF
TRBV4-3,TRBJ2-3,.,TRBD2,TGCGCCAGCAGCACCCGGACTAGCGGGGGCATAGATACGCAGTATTTT,CASSTRTSGGIDTQYF
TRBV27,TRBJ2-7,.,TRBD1,TGTGCCAGCAGTCCCGGACCGGGACAGGGGGCAGGAAGAACCTACGAGCAGTACTTC,CASSPGPGQGAGRTYEQYF
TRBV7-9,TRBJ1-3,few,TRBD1,TGTGCCAGCAGCTCCTCAGCGCAGACAGGGCCTCTCTCTGGAAACACCATATATTTT,CASSSSAQTGPLSGNTIYF
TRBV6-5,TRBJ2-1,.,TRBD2,TGTGCCAGCAGTGAAAAAGCGGGGGGCTCCTTGTTCTTC,CASSEKAGGSLFF
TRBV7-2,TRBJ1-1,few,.,TGTGCCAGCAGCCTTAGACGGGTGAACACTGAAGCTTTCTTT,CASSLRRVNTEAFF
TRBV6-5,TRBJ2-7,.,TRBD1,TGTGCCAGCAGCCCTGGACAGGGTACGATGGGCGAGCAGTACTTC,CASSPGQGTMGEQYF
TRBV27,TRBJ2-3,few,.,TGTGCCAGCAGTTCTACGGGACGGGGGAGCACAGATACGCAGTATTTT,CASSSTGRGSTDTQYF
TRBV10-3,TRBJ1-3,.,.,TGTGCCATCAGTGAGTCTGGGCCCTTCTCTGGAAACACCATATATTTT,CAISESGPFSGNTIYF
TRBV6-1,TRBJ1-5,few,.,TGTGCCAGCAGTGAAGCGCGGGGGGGCGAACAGCCCCAGCATTTT,CASSEARGGEQPQHF
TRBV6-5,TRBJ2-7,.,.,TGTGCCAGCACCAACCTCGGGGGCTACGAGCAGTACTTC,CASTNLGGYEQYF